One sample yielded the 7 T cell receptor beta chains listed below, sequenced in a study of T cell responses to AZD1222 COVID-19 vaccine. Assay: immunoSEQ multiplex PCR; the TCRdb copy retains only in-frame clones and omits some. The table lists roughly 200,000 clones, 90% to 95% of them singletons. The sample was peripheral blood, taken 28 days after the second dose of the MenACWY control vaccine. Receptor source: an adult who received the MenACWY meningococcal vaccine as a control.

CDR3 in DNA: TGTGCCAGCCGACCTATGAGCTCTGGAAACACCATATATTTT. It codes for CASRPMSSGNTIYF. This chain uses TRBV28 with TRBJ1-3; unclear D gene. V was cut by 8 bases and J by 0 bases, with 11 bases left in between. From germline, CDR1 is MDHEN and CDR2 SYDVKM. This CDR3 contains 14 residues.

V and J are TRBV18 and TRBJ1-1; 12 bases line up with TRBD1. The CDR3 extends over 14 amino acids. The ends lost 3 bases at V and 7 bases at J; junction bases unmatched: 3. The germline CDR1 and CDR2 sequences are KGHSH and LQKENI. The CDR3 DNA reads TGTGCCAGCTCACCGGGACAGGGGGCTTATGAAGCTTTCTTT. Protein sequence: CASSPGQGAYEAFF.

CDR3 nucleotides: TGTGCCAGCAGTTTTGGGGGCGTCACCGGGGAGCTGTTTTTT. Protein product: CASSFGGVTGELFF. The chain combines TRBV27 with TRBJ2-2; tentative D call: TRBD1 (6 bases). This CDR3 has 14 residues. The V gene's germline CDR1 is MNHEY and CDR2 SMNVEV (reference sequence). V dropped 3 bases and J dropped 4 bases, with 9 bases sitting between them.

The chain employs TRBV30 and TRBJ1-5, with a weak D call TRBD1 (5 bases). Germline CDR1 GTSNPN, CDR2 SVGIG (reference sequence). The CDR3 length is 17 residues. V was shortened by 1 base and J by 0 bases, with 16 bases between the two germline ends. The CDR3 DNA sequence: TGTGCCTGGAGTGGTGCCAGGGACCTTTATAGCAATCAGCCCCAGCATTTT. It encodes CAWSGARDLYSNQPQHF. The variable domain in full, with the rest retrieved from reference TRBV30 and TRBJ1-5, is SQTIHQWPATLVQPVGSPLSLECTVEGTSNPNLYWYRQAAGRGLQLLFYSVGIGQISSEVPQNLSASRPQDRQFILSSKKLLLSDSGFYLCAWSGARDLYSNQPQHFGDGTRLSIL.

The rearrangement joins TRBV6-2 or TRBV6-3 to TRBJ2-3, with unresolved D. The CDR3 loop spans 15 amino acids. Trimming pared 1 base from V and 1 base from J, leaving 9 bases between. Germline lookup yields CDR1 MNHEY and CDR2 SVGEGT. CDR3 region: CASSYFSTGTDTQYF. The CDR3 nucleotides read TGTGCCAGCAGTTACTTCTCGACTGGCACAGATACGCAGTATTTT.

This rearrangement joins TRBV5-4 to TRBJ1-2; 8 bases line up with TRBD1. The germline gives CDR1 SGHNT, CDR2 YYREEE (reference sequence). CDR3 length: 15 residues. V gave up 0 bases and J gave up 8 bases; unmatched junction bases: 9. The DNA for the CDR3 is TGTGCCAGCAGCTTGGCGACCGGGACAGGAAGGGGCTACACCTTC. Translated: CASSLATGTGRGYTF.

The chain carries TRBV9 and TRBJ2-5, with TRBD2 identical over 15 bases. The CDR3 sequence is 16 residues long. Unmatched junction bases numbered 6, after V lost 4 bases and J lost 5 bases. Germline CDR1 reads SGDLS; CDR2 reads YYNGEE. CDR3 DNA sequence: TGTGCCAGCAGCCCCCGGACTAGCGGGGGGGGCGAGACCCAGTACTTC. Its protein is CASSPRTSGGGETQYF.